This TCR beta chain was sequenced during a study of T cell repertoires in cytomegalovirus infection. Study information: Matching HLA type, along with CMV infection, was indicated by public TCR beta signatures.

This clonotype was counted ten times or more. The target antigen is unknown. Study-level points and caveats: Dominating the ex vivo response were HLA-C-restricted CMV-specific TCR beta clonotypes. Carriers of CMV plus the relevant HLA were identified by cumulative public TCR beta family frequency.

Each CDR3 protein is one row after TCRdb ran MiXCR on the reads. The sample yields roughly 120,000 distinct CDR3 sequences, roughly 9.1% seen once. CDR1 and CDR2 (germline): MDHEN, SYDVKM. The CDR3 totals 16 residues. The chain has TRBV28 and TRBJ2-1, with D tentatively TRBD2 (6 bases). Material: PBMCs, sequenced either directly or after in vitro stimulation (not recorded which). The sequence came from a human donor in good health (CMV status not recorded). Some clones in this sample may be carry-over from other donors' samples. The CDR3 region is CATHGRGRKTYNEQFF. The CDR3 nucleotides are TGTGCAACCCATGGGCGTGGGAGGAAGACCTACAATGAGCAGTTCTTC.